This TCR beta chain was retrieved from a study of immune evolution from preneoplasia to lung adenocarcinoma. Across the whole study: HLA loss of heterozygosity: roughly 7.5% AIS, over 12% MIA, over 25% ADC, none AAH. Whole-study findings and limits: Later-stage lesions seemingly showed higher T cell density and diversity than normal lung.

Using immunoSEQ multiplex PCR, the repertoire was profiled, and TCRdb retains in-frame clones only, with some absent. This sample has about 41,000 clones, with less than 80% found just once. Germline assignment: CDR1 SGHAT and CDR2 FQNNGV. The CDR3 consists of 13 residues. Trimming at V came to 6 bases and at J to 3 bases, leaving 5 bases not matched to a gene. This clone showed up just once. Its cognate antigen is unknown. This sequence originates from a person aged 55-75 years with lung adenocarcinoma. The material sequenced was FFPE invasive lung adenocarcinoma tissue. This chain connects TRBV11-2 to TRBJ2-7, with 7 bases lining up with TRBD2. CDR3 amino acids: CASSRDYRYEQYF. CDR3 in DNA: TGTGCCAGCAGTAGGGACTACCGCTACGAGCAGTACTTC.